This paragraph reports one T cell receptor (beta chain). What antigen it recognizes has not been identified. Including cysteine and phenylalanine, the CDR3 has 16 amino acids. The DNA is not on file. CDR1 SGHNT and CDR2 YYREEE were looked up in the germline V gene (reference sequence). The sample originates from a study of T cells in severe cutaneous drug reactions (dated by TCRdb to 2018 to 2020). About the full investigation: Recruitment took place between about 2011 and 2019, drawing patients from Taiwan, Thailand and a European registry network. Enrollment was limited to patients whose SJS/TEN or DRESS diagnosis was probable or definite according to RegiSCAR criteria. The culprit drug was assigned using the Naranjo algorithm and the ALDEN drug causality algorithm. Blister fluids/cells, PBMC and other biological samples were taken from patients in the acute stage or the recovery stage. Bulk TCR sequencing was combined with single-cell sequencing, quantitative PCR validation, functional assays and transgenic mouse experiments. Libraries were prepared using iRepertoire multiplex PCR, and a comparison was cited by the authors in which similar capture of abundant clonotypes was shown across iRepertoire and 5' RACE methods with or without UMI.

The study at large found these results: TRBV12-4 usage was strongly increased in CBZ-SJS/TEN patients, averaging about 30% in blister cells and around 5% in PBMC. The authors noted that whether the public TCR generalizes to SJS/TEN caused by other drugs still needs further study. Although undetectable or scarce in tolerant-control and healthy-donor PBMC, a public TCRbeta CDR3 was found in all seven CBZ-SJS/TEN blister samples, at a mean of roughly 14%.

Sequencing was performed on donors who were patients with carbamazepine-induced Stevens-Johnson syndrome or toxic epidermal necrolysis (CBZ-SJS/TEN). Next-generation sequencing was used to profile the T cell receptor repertoires of patients with drug-induced severe cutaneous adverse reactions in a search for drug-specific clonotypes. The RNA source was either peripheral blood mononuclear cells or blister cells from skin lesions. Library preparation used the iRepertoire multiplex PCR system with TCR subtype-specific primers for both bulk and single-cell sequencing. Bulk TCR beta libraries were generated by multiplex PCR with primers targeting V, D and J gene regions. Approximately 90-500 ng of RNA per sample was used as input for bulk TCR library preparation. Bulk TCR beta amplicons were sequenced on an Illumina MiSeq. Per the original workflow: Sample misassignments and low-quality sequencing reads were removed through quality control steps. CDR3 was defined as the amino acids between the V-gene Y[YFLI]C motif and the J-segment [FW]GXGT motif. TRBV and TRBJ gene assignments and CDR3 clonotypes followed the IMGT database. TRBV expression in each sample was normalized to the mean of the same gene in PBMC from 44 healthy donors. TCRdb reprocessed the reads and provides one entry for every CDR3 protein sequence; no DNA is given. TCRdb's processing, not the authors' own work, is the source of the V and J calls. This sample's table carries more than 6,500 distinct CDR3 sequences. The ten largest clones add up to 20% to 30% of the sample.

This receptor was taken from a human donor with a severe cutaneous adverse drug reaction. The sequencing sample was made of cells from a skin blister. Sample cell subset or site, as interpreted from the label and publication: unsorted cells from skin lesion blisters. The chain is encoded by TRBV5-4 joined to TRBJ2-3; TCRdb indicates TRBD2, and absent DNA this call remains unverified. This receptor has the CDR3 CASSQPGLAPLATQYF.